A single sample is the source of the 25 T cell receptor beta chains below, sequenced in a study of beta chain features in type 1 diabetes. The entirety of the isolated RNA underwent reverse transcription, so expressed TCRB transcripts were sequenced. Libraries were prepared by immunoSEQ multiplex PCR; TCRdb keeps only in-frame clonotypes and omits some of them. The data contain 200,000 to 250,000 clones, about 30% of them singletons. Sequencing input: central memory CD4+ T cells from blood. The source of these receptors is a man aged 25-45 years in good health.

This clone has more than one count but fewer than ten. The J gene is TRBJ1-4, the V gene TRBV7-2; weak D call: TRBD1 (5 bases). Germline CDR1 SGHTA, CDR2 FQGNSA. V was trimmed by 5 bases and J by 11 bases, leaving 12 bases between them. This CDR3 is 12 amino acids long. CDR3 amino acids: CASSPDGGKLFF. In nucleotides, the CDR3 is TGTGCCAGCAGCCCCGACGGGGGGAAACTGTTTTTT.

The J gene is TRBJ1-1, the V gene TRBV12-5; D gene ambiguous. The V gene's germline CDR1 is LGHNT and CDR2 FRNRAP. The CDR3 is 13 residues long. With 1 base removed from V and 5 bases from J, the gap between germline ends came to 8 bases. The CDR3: CASGLDPSTEAFF. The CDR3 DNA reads TGTGCTAGTGGTTTGGACCCCTCAACTGAAGCTTTCTTT.

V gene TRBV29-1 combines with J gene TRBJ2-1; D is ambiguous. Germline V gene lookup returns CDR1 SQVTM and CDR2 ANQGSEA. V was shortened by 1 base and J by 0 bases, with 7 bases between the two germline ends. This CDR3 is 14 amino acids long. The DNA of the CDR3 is TGCAGCGTTGAAGTGCCTACCTCCTACAATGAGCAGTTCTTC. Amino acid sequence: CSVEVPTSYNEQFF.

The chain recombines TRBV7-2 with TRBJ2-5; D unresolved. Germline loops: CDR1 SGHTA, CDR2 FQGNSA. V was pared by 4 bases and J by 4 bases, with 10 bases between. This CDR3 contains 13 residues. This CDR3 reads CASSSPARETQYF. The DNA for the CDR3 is TGTGCCAGCAGCTCCCCGGCCAGAGAGACCCAGTACTTC.

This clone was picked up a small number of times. The CDR3 bases are TGTGCCAGCAGCCAACATGGACTAGCGGGGGTAGATACGCAGTATTTT. This sequence encodes CASSQHGLAGVDTQYF. This chain links TRBV5-4 with TRBJ2-3; TRBD2 matches 13 bases. The CDR3 consists of 16 residues. The germline CDR1 and CDR2 sequences are SGHNT and YYREEE (reference sequence). The junction had 7 bases not matched to a gene; V was cut back by 4 bases and J by 5 bases. The full variable domain, completed using reference TRBV5-4 and TRBJ2-3, is ETGVTQSPTHLIKTRGQQVTLRCSSQSGHNTVSWYQQALGQGPQFIFQYYREEENGRGNFPPRFSGLQFPNYSSELNVNALELDDSALYLCASSQHGLAGVDTQYFGPGTRLTVL.

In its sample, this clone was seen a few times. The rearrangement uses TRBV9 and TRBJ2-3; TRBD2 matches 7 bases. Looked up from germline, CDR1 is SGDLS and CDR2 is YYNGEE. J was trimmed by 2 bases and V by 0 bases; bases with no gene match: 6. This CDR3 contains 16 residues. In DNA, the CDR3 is TGTGCCAGCAGCGTAGGAGGGCGGGGGTACACAGATACGCAGTATTTT. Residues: CASSVGGRGYTDTQYF.

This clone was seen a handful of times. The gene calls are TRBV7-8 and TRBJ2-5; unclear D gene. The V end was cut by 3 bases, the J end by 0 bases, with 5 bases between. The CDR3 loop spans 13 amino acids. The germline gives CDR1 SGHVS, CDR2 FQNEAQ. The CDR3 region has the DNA TGTGCCAGCAGCTTCCCGAACCAAGAGACCCAGTACTTC. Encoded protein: CASSFPNQETQYF.

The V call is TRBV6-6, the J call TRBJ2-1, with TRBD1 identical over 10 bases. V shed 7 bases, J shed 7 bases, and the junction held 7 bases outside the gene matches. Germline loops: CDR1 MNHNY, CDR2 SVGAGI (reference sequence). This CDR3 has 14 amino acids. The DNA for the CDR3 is TGTGCCAGCACCACCCGGGGACAGGGGAATGAGCAGTTCTTC. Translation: CASTTRGQGNEQFF.

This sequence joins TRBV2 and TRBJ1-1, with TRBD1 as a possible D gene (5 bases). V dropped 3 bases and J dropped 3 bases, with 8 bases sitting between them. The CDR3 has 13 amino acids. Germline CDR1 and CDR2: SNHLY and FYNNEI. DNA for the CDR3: TGTGCCAGCAGTGAGGAGGGGTACACTGAAGCTTTCTTT. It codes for CASSEEGYTEAFF.

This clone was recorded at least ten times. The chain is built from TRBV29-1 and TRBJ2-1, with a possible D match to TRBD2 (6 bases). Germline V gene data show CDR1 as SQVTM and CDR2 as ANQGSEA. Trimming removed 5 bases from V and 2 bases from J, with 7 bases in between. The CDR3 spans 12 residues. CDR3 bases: TGCAGCGTTCGGACTACCTACAATGAGCAGTTCTTC. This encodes CSVRTTYNEQFF.

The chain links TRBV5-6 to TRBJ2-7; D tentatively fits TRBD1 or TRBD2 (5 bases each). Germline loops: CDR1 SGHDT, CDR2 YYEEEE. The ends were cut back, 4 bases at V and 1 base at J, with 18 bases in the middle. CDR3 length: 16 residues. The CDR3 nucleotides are TGTGCCAGCAGCCCTACGGGGCAGCACCGGTCCTACGAGCAGTACTTC. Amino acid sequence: CASSPTGQHRSYEQYF.

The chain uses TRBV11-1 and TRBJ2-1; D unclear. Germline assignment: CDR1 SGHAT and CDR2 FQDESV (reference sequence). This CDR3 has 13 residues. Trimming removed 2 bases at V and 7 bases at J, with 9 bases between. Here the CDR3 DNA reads TGTGCCAGCAGCTTAAATTATGGAAATGAGCAGTTCTTC. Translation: CASSLNYGNEQFF.

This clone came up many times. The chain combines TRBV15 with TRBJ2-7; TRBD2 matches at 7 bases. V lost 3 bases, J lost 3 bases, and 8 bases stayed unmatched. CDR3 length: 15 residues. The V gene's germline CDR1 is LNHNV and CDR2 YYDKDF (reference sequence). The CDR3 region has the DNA TGTGCCACCAGCAGCCAGCGGGAAACGGTCTACGAGCAGTACTTC. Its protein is CATSSQRETVYEQYF.

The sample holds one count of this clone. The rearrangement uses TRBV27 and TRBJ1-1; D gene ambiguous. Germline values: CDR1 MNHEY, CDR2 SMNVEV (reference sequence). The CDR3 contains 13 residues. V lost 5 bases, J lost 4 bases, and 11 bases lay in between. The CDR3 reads CASSPYLGTEAFF. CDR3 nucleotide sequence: TGTGCCAGCAGTCCCTACCTCGGCACTGAAGCTTTCTTT.

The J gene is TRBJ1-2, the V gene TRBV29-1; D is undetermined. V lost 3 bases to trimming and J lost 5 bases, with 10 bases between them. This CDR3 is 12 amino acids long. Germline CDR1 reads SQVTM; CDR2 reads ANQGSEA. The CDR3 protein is CSVETGVYGYTF. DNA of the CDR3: TGCAGCGTTGAGACTGGGGTTTATGGCTACACCTTC.

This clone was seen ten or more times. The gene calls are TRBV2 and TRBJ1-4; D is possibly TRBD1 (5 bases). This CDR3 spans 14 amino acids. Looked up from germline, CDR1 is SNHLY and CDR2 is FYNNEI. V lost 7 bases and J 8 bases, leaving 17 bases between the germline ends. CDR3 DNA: TGTGCCAGCATCCGGGGCCTTCTCGAGGAAAAACTGTTTTTT. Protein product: CASIRGLLEEKLFF.

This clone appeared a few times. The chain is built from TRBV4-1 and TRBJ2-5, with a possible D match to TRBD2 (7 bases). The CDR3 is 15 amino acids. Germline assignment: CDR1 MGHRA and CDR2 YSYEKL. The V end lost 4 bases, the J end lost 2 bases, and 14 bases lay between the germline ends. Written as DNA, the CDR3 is TGCGCCAGCAGCCCCAGCGGGACACGTCAAGAGACCCAGTACTTC. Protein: CASSPSGTRQETQYF.

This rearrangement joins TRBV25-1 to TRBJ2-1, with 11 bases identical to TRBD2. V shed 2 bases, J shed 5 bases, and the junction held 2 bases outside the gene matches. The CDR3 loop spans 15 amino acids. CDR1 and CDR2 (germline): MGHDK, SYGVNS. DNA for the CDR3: TGTGCCAGCAGTGAAGGGACTAGCGGTAACAATGAGCAGTTCTTC. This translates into CASSEGTSGNNEQFF. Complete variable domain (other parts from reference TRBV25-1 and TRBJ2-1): EADIYQTPRYLVIGTGKKITLECSQTMGHDKMYWYQQDPGMELHLIHYSYGVNSTEKGDLSSESTVSRIRTEHFPLTLESARPSHTSQYLCASSEGTSGNNEQFFGPGTRLTVL.

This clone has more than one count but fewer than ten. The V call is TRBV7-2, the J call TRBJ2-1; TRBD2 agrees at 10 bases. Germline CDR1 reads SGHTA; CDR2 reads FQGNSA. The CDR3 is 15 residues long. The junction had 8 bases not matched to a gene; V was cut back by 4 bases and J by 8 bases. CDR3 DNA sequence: TGTGCCAGCAGCTATCTAGCGGGAGTTATTTATGAGCAGTTCTTC. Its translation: CASSYLAGVIYEQFF. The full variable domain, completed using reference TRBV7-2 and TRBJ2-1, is GAGVSQSPSNKVTEKGKDVELRCDPISGHTALYWYRQSLGQGLEFLIYFQGNSAPDKSGLPSDRFSAERTGGSVSTLTIQRTQQEDSAVYLCASSYLAGVIYEQFFGPGTRLTVL.

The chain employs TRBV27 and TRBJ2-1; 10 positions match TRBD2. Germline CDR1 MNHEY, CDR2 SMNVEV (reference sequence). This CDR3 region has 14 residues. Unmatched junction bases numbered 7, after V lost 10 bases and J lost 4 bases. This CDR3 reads CATATSGKYNEQFF. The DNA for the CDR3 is TGTGCCACCGCAACTAGCGGGAAATACAATGAGCAGTTCTTC.

CDR3 region: CASSFSGSYEQYF. The CDR3 bases are TGTGCCAGCAGCTTTAGCGGGAGTTACGAGCAGTACTTC. The chain has TRBV5-6 and TRBJ2-7, with TRBD2 matching 9 bases. Germline assignment: CDR1 SGHDT and CDR2 YYEEEE. CDR3 length: 13 residues. With 2 bases clipped from V and 4 bases from J, the junction kept 1 base outside the gene matches.

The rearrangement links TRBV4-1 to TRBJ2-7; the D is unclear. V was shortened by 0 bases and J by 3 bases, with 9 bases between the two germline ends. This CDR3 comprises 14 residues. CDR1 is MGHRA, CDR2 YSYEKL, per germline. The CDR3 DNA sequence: TGCGCCAGCAGCCAAGATCTCGCCTACTACGAGCAGTACTTC. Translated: CASSQDLAYYEQYF.

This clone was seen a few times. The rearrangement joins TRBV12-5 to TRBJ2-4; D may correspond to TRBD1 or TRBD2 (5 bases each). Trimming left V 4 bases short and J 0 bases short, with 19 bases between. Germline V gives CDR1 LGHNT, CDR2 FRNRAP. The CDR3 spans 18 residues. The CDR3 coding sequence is TGTGCTAGTGGTTCCTCTCAGGGTCCAGGACTAGCCAAAAACATTCAGTACTTC. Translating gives CASGSSQGPGLAKNIQYF.

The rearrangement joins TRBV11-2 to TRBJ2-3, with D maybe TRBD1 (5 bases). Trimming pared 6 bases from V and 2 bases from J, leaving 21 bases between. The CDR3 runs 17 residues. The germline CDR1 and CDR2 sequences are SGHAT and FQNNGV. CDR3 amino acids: CASSSPDSLSITDTQYF. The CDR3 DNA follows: TGTGCCAGCAGTTCCCCCGACAGTTTGTCAATCACAGATACGCAGTATTTT.

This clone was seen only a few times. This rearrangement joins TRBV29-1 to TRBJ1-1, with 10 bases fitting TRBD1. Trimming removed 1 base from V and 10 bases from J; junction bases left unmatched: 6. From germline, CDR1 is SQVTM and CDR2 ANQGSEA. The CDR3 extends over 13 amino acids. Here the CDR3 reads CSVEGQGARGAFF. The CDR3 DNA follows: TGCAGCGTTGAAGGACAGGGGGCGCGAGGAGCTTTCTTT.